The 11 T cell receptor beta chains in this list originate from one sample, sequenced in a study of regulatory T cells in long-lasting Graves disease. This sample's time point: persistent/refractory GD, antithyroid drugs over 5 years with positive TRAb. Researchers made the TCR library from RNA that was extracted from PBMCs. Building of the TCR beta libraries involved iRepertoire HTBI primers and Arm-PCR of CDR3 regions. TCRdb re-analysed the multiplex PCR reads in MiXCR, keeping a single row per CDR3 protein. The sample lists approximately 690,000 distinct CDR3 sequences, approximately 29% occurring once. The specimen comprised peripheral blood mononuclear cells (PBMCs), sampled when the disease was refractory, from a patient treated with antithyroid drugs. These TCRs come from a female donor with Graves disease.

This chain links TRBV20-1 with TRBJ2-7; no clear D gene. From germline, CDR1 is DFQATT and CDR2 SNEGSKA (reference sequence). CDR3 length: 12 amino acids. The V end lost 5 bases, the J end lost 6 bases, and 14 bases lay between the germline ends. The CDR3 loop reads CSASSPLGEQYF. The CDR3 DNA reads TGCAGTGCTTCCAGCCCTCTGGGCGAGCAGTACTTC.

The chain combines TRBV20-1 with TRBJ2-2; D is unclear. The CDR3 extends over 14 amino acids. Germline CDR1 DFQATT, CDR2 SNEGSKA (reference sequence). V lost 6 bases and J lost 1, with 12 bases in between. Here the CDR3 reads CSALGPKNTGELFF. DNA of the CDR3: TGCAGTGCCCTAGGGCCTAAGAACACCGGGGAGCTGTTTTTT.

V is TRBV4-1 and J is TRBJ1-1; a possible D gene is TRBD1 (6 bases). V lost 3 bases and J 8 bases, leaving 22 bases between the germline ends. Germline assignment: CDR1 MGHRA and CDR2 YSYEKL. The CDR3 length is 16 residues. CDR3 coding DNA: TGCGCCAGCAGCCAGGGACCCCCGGGGCTTGGGGGCGAAGCTTTCTTT. Residues: CASSQGPPGLGGEAFF.

This clonotype has a count of ten or more. The chain carries TRBV6-1 and TRBJ2-2; 8 nucleotides align to TRBD2. The CDR3 runs to 13 residues. V gave up 8 bases and J gave up 5 bases; unmatched junction bases: 4. Looked up from germline, CDR1 is MNHNS and CDR2 is SASEGT. CDR3 nucleotide sequence: TGTGCCAGCGATAGCGGGACTACCGGGGAGCTGTTTTTT. This gives the protein CASDSGTTGELFF.

The V gene is TRBV20-1, the J gene TRBJ1-2, with D maybe TRBD1 (5 bases). Per germline, CDR1 DFQATT and CDR2 SNEGSKA (reference sequence). The CDR3 extends over 14 amino acids. V was shortened by 1 base and J by 1 base, with 10 bases between the two germline ends. CDR3 sequence (DNA): TGCAGTGCTAGAGCAGGGATCCGTAACTATGGCTACACCTTC. Translating it yields CSARAGIRNYGYTF.

This clonotype was picked up a small number of times. The chain combines TRBV3-1 with TRBJ2-2; a possible D gene is TRBD2 (5 bases). The V gene lost 3 bases and the J gene lost 1 base, with 6 bases spanning the gap. CDR3 size: 14 residues. The germline CDR1 and CDR2 sequences are LGHDT and YNNKEL (reference sequence). CDR3 protein: CASSHEGNTGELFF. CDR3 DNA: TGTGCCAGCAGCCACGAGGGGAACACCGGGGAGCTGTTTTTT.

A remark on this clonotype: A much larger clone lies one base from this, so it may be a read error. The conserved closing phenylalanine or tryptophan is absent in this CDR3, likely reflecting a read error. The chain has TRBV6-5 and TRBJ2-7; D not certain. The germline V and J ends were trimmed by 2 bases and 2 bases, with 4 bases remaining between them. The CDR3 runs to 12 residues. In germline, CDR1 is MNHEY, CDR2 SVGAGI. In DNA, the CDR3 is TGTGCCAGCAGTTACGTGACCTACGAGCAGTACCTC. This encodes CASSYVTYEQYL.

The chain joins TRBV25-1 to TRBJ1-4; D gene ambiguous. The CDR3 contains 15 residues. CDR1 and CDR2 (germline): MGHDK, SYGVNS. Trimming cost V 4 bases and J 7 bases, with 16 bases left between them. CDR3: CASSVGVAPTEKLFF. The CDR3 DNA is TGTGCCAGCAGTGTTGGTGTGGCGCCCACTGAAAAACTGTTTTTT.

The rearrangement uses TRBV11-2 and TRBJ2-5, with 12 bases fitting TRBD2. This CDR3 spans 16 amino acids. The germline V gene has CDR1 SGHAT and CDR2 FQNNGV. Germline trimming cut 8 bases from V and 5 bases from J; bases unmatched to any gene: 12. CDR3 region: CASRGMTSGRGETQYF. The CDR3 bases are TGTGCCAGCCGTGGGATGACTAGCGGGAGAGGGGAGACCCAGTACTTC.

This clonotype was seen a handful of times. The chain recombines TRBV6-2 or TRBV6-3 with TRBJ1-1; D not resolved. V lost 2 bases and J lost 6, with 19 bases in between. The CDR3 has 16 residues. Germline CDR1 MNHEY, CDR2 SVGEGT. CDR3 DNA sequence: TGTGCCAGCAGTTACCCGACCGGGCTCACAATCCCTGAAGCTTTCTTT. Translation gives CASSYPTGLTIPEAFF.

This clonotype was counted a few times. The chain carries TRBV10-1 and TRBJ1-1, with TRBD1 as a possible D gene (5 bases). The length of the CDR3 is 15 residues. Between the trimmed V and J ends, which lost 3 bases and 0 bases, there was a span of 11 bases. Germline assignment: CDR1 WNHNN and CDR2 SYGVQD (reference sequence). This CDR3 reads CASSEGTFMNTEAFF. The CDR3 DNA reads TGCGCCAGCAGTGAAGGGACCTTCATGAACACTGAAGCTTTCTTT.